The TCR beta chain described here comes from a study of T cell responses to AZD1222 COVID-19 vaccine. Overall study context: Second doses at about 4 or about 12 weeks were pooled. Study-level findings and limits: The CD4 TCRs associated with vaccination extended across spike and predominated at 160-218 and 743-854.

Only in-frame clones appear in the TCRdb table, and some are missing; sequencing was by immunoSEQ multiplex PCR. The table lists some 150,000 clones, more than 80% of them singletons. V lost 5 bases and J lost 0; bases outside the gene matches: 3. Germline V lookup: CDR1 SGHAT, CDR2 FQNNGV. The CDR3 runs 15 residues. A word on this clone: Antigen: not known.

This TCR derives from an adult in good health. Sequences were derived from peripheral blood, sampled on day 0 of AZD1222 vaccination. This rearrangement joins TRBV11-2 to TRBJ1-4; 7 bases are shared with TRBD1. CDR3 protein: CASSRQGATNEKLFF. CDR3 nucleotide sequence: TGTGCCAGCAGCAGACAGGGAGCAACTAATGAAAAACTGTTTTTT.